This T cell receptor (beta chain) was recovered during a study of T cell responses to AZD1222 COVID-19 vaccine. A single count supports this clone. Antigen unknown. Here immunoSEQ multiplex PCR was the method, and the copy in TCRdb shows in-frame clones only, minus some. The repertoire holds some 80,000 clones, with about 74% as singletons. The CDR3 runs 14 residues. Study-level points and caveats: The study identified only a handful of AZD1222 recipients as seropositive at baseline. Repertoires in all cases were sampled only once the peak T cell response had passed. Close to half of spike-specific TCRs reportedly recognize unmutated variant regions. The donor cohort was predominantly white British with a female majority, and clonal diversity may have been underestimated.

This specimen consisted of peripheral blood, obtained 28 days after the second dose of the MenACWY control vaccine. The J gene is TRBJ2-7, the V gene TRBV21-1; the DNA was not used to check the table's D call, TRBD1. TRBV21-1 is marked as a pseudogene. The clonotype originates from an adult who received the MenACWY meningococcal vaccine as a control. Here the CDR3 DNA reads TGTGCCAGCAGCACGAAGGGACAGGGCAACGAGCAGTACTTC. Translation gives CASSTKGQGNEQYF.